The present TCR beta chain was sequenced within a study of blood T cell repertoires in COVID-19. Per the germline V gene, CDR1 is LNHDA and CDR2 is SQIVND (reference sequence). The V end lost 7 bases, the J end lost 2 bases, and 12 bases lay between the germline ends. This CDR3 is built from 14 residues. Original analysis: Counts of nucleated cells, estimated from reference gene primer amplification, were obtained. Measured with immunoSEQ multiplex PCR; TCRdb has only the in-frame clones, and not every one. D and trimming were read from the DNA, whereas the V and J calls and clone size are those reported in that table. Counted here are about 180,000 clones, around 83% occurring once; the ten biggest clones make up about 1.5%.

The specimen sequenced was peripheral blood. The V gene is TRBV19, the J gene TRBJ1-5, with D uncertain. The TCR comes from a human donor in a cohort sampled during active COVID-19. As DNA, the CDR3 is TGTGCCAGTACGGTCAGACTCGGCAATCAGCCCCAGCATTTT. Translation gives CASTVRLGNQPQHF.